This passage covers 25 T cell receptor beta chains from one sample sequenced in a study of metastatic and nonmetastatic thyroid tumors. Treatment of any kind had been given to no patient before thyroid surgery. TCRdb re-analyzed the PCR reads through MiXCR. The table lists tens of thousands of clones, 15% to 20% of them singletons, with about 4.8% in the top ten. Sequencing was performed on blood. The receptors were sampled from a female donor with papillary thyroid cancer or a benign thyroid nodule (not recorded which). Some clones in this sample may be carry-over from other donors' samples.

This clone was seen only a few times. The genes are TRBV6-1 and TRBJ1-6; 8 positions agree with TRBD1. The length of the CDR3 is 16 residues. The germline V gene encodes CDR1 MNHNS and CDR2 SASEGT. V shed 5 bases and J 8 bases; nucleotides not matched to a gene: 11. The CDR3 here is CASSLQPQGAYSPLHF. The CDR3 DNA follows: TGTGCCAGCAGTCTCCAGCCCCAGGGGGCGTATTCACCCCTCCACTTT.

By sample fraction, this clone is medium-sized. The chain's CDR3 is CASTPLGEGSWDTQYF. CDR3 DNA sequence: TGTGCCAGCACCCCCCTCGGGGAGGGAAGTTGGGATACGCAGTATTTT. The chain combines TRBV6-1 with TRBJ2-3; TRBD2 matches at 7 bases. The CDR3 runs 16 residues. With V trimmed by 7 bases and J by 6 bases, 16 bases remained unmatched. Germline V gene sequence: CDR1 MNHNS, CDR2 SASEGT.

This clone was observed many times. The V call is TRBV20-1, the J call TRBJ2-3; D may be TRBD2 (5 bases). V lost 0 bases to trimming and J lost 3 bases, with 16 bases between them. Germline V gene lookup returns CDR1 DFQATT and CDR2 SNEGSKA (reference sequence). The CDR3 totals 16 residues. CDR3 in amino acids: CSARDFQRGSTDTQYF. In DNA form, the CDR3 reads TGCAGTGCTAGAGACTTCCAACGGGGATCGACAGATACGCAGTATTTT.

This clone was found many times. The V call is TRBV12-5, the J call TRBJ2-5; TRBD1 or TRBD2 may be the D gene (6 bases each). The CDR3 extends over 15 amino acids. Germline V gene lookup returns CDR1 LGHNT and CDR2 FRNRAP. Trimming left V 11 bases short and J 4 bases short, with 23 bases between. DNA of the CDR3: TGTGCTTCGGCGGGGTTAGCGGAGGGGGGAGAGACCCAGTACTTC. The encoded protein is CASAGLAEGGETQYF. The full variable domain, in which reference TRBV12-5 and TRBJ2-5 provide the parts outside the CDR3, is DARVTQTPRHKVTEMGQEVTMRCQPILGHNTVFWYRQTMMQGLELLAYFRNRAPLDDSGMPKDRFSAEMPDATLATLKIQPSEPRDSAVYFCASAGLAEGGETQYFGPGTRLLVL.

This clone has just a few counts. V and J are TRBV27 and TRBJ2-5, with 7 bases fitting TRBD2. Germline V gene sequence: CDR1 MNHEY, CDR2 SMNVEV (reference sequence). The CDR3 has 15 residues. The DNA for the CDR3 is TGTGACAACAGTTTCCCCCTAGCGGAGCAAGAGACCCAGTACTTC. Residues: CDNSFPLAEQETQYF.

This chain connects TRBV20-1 to TRBJ2-3; D gene unclear. CDR1 and CDR2 (germline): DFQATT, SNEGSKA (reference sequence). The CDR3 length is 16 residues. Trimming shortened V by 3 bases and J by 4 bases, and 20 bases separated the two germline ends. CDR3 coding DNA: TGCAGTGCTAGTTACTTGGGCGTGACGACGGCAGATACGCAGTATTTT. Its protein is CSASYLGVTTADTQYF.

This clone has a count of ten or more. This clone may be a read error of a much larger clone one base away. CDR3 region: CASSYTRGNNLPQHF. As DNA, the CDR3 is TGTGCCAGCAGTTACACGAGAGGAAACAATCTGCCCCAGCATTTT. The chain links TRBV6-6 to TRBJ1-5; D ambiguous. The CDR3 totals 15 residues. Germline V lookup: CDR1 MNHNY, CDR2 SVGAGI (reference sequence).

In its sample, this clone was seen many times. CDR3 residues: CAISEQVNEKLFF. CDR3 coding DNA: TGTGCCATCAGTGAACAAGTTAATGAAAAACTGTTTTTT. V usage is TRBV10-3 and J usage is TRBJ1-4; D remains ambiguous. CDR1 and CDR2 (germline): ENHRY, SYGVKD. The CDR3 has 13 amino acids. Trimming pared 3 bases from V and 4 bases from J, leaving 6 bases between.

By share, this clone ranks as medium-sized (0.01 to 0.1%). The chain has TRBV12-3 or TRBV12-4 and TRBJ1-6, with 7 bases matching TRBD1. J gave up 8 bases and V 3 bases, and 4 bases lay outside the gene matches. The CDR3 contains 14 residues. The DNA of the CDR3 is TGTGCCAGCAGTTTCCGCCAGGGGGATTCACCCCTCCACTTT. This sequence encodes CASSFRQGDSPLHF.

In its sample, this clone was seen many times. A read error may explain this, as a much larger clone is one base away. The chain is built from TRBV19 and TRBJ2-7, with TRBD1 identical over 9 bases. J lost 5 bases, V lost 3 bases, and 8 bases had no gene match. CDR1 is LNHDA, CDR2 SQIVND, per germline (reference sequence). The CDR3 has 15 residues. The CDR3 DNA follows: TGTGCCAGTAGTATGTCAATGACAGGGGGTCACGAGCAGTACTTC. Its protein product is CASSMSMTGGHEQYF. The full variable domain, in which reference TRBV19 and TRBJ2-7 provide the parts outside the CDR3, is DGGITQSPKYLFRKEGQNVTLSCEQNLNHDAMYWYRQDPGQGLRLIYYSQIVNDFQKGDIAEGYSVSREKKESFPLTVTSAQKNPTAFYLCASSMSMTGGHEQYFGPGTRLTVT.

This clone is deemed medium-sized (0.01 to 0.1%). The CDR3 DNA sequence: TGTGCCAGTAGTACTACAGGGGACTCCTACGAGCAGTACTTC. It is translated as CASSTTGDSYEQYF. This chain links TRBV19 with TRBJ2-7, with TRBD1 identical over 7 bases. CDR1 is LNHDA and CDR2 is SQIVND in the germline V gene (reference sequence). V was clipped by 4 bases and J by 0 bases; unmatched bases: 3. The CDR3 runs 14 residues. The variable domain in full, with the rest retrieved from reference TRBV19 and TRBJ2-7, is DGGITQSPKYLFRKEGQNVTLSCEQNLNHDAMYWYRQDPGQGLRLIYYSQIVNDFQKGDIAEGYSVSREKKESFPLTVTSAQKNPTAFYLCASSTTGDSYEQYFGPGTRLTVT.

This clone appeared many times. A junction end diverges from the germline sequence, so it may reflect a read error. The rearrangement joins TRBV25-1 to TRBJ1-2; 7 nucleotides agree with TRBD1. The CDR3 totals 15 residues. Per the germline V gene, CDR1 is MGHDK and CDR2 is SYGVNS. The CDR3 DNA is TGTGCCAGCAGTGGCAGATACAGGGGAGCCTATAGCTACACCTTC. Protein sequence: CASSGRYRGAYSYTF.

This clone was seen ten or more times. The chain couples TRBV2 to TRBJ1-5, with 7 bases aligning to TRBD1. The V and J ends lost 3 bases and 2 bases, in that order; junction bases with no gene match: 13. Germline CDR1 reads SNHLY; CDR2 reads FYNNEI. The CDR3 has 18 residues. The CDR3 reads CASSDPSDRAIGNQPQHF. The CDR3 bases are TGTGCCAGCAGTGACCCCTCCGACAGGGCGATCGGCAATCAGCCCCAGCATTTT.

This clone was detected many times. The rearrangement uses TRBV20-1 and TRBJ2-2; 7 nucleotides agree with TRBD2. The CDR3 covers 15 residues. Germline CDR1 is DFQATT and CDR2 is SNEGSKA (reference sequence). Trimming took 6 bases from V and 4 from J; bases not matched to a gene: 11. Here the CDR3 reads CSAQDWTGGTGELFF. CDR3 coding DNA: TGCAGTGCGCAGGACTGGACGGGGGGCACCGGGGAGCTGTTTTTT.

This clone showed up many times. The chain combines TRBV12-3 or TRBV12-4 with TRBJ2-5; D gene ambiguous. V was trimmed by 6 bases and J by 5 bases, leaving 16 bases between them. This CDR3 contains 14 residues. This CDR3 reads CASSRIDKGETQYF. The CDR3 bases are TGTGCCAGCAGCCGGATTGACAAAGGGGAGACCCAGTACTTC.

The sample holds many counts of this clone. A much more abundant neighbour one base away suggests this may be a read error. V gene TRBV29-1 combines with J gene TRBJ2-7; the D gene is possibly TRBD2 (5 bases). This CDR3 has 15 amino acids. CDR1 and CDR2 (germline): SQVTM, ANQGSEA. Deletions cut 6 bases from V and 0 bases from J, with 18 bases between. CDR3 sequence (DNA): TGCAGCGTGCTTGGACTGGAAGAAGGCTCCTACGAGCAGTACTTC. This codes for CSVLGLEEGSYEQYF.

A few counts support this clone. The chain employs TRBV12-3 or TRBV12-4 and TRBJ2-5; D might be TRBD1 (6 bases). The V end lost 7 bases, the J end lost 1 base, and 10 bases lay between the germline ends. The CDR3 is 13 amino acids. CDR3 DNA sequence: TGTGCCAGCACCAAGGACAGCCAAGAGACCCAGTACTTC. Its protein is CASTKDSQETQYF.

This clone was seen at least ten times. The chain combines TRBV4-1 with TRBJ2-1; D remains ambiguous. This CDR3 comprises 12 residues. In germline, CDR1 is MGHRA, CDR2 YSYEKL. V shed 5 bases and J shed 10 bases, with 12 bases lying between them. CDR3 in DNA: TGCGCCAGCAGCTCGCTTTATTTGGAGCAGTTCTTC. Translated: CASSSLYLEQFF.

This clone occurred a few times. The rearrangement joins TRBV12-3 or TRBV12-4 to TRBJ2-5; D unresolved. The CDR3 covers 12 residues. With 7 bases removed from V and 5 bases from J, the gap between germline ends came to 11 bases. DNA for the CDR3: TGTGCCAGCATCTGGCTTGGTGAGACCCAGTACTTC. This gives the protein CASIWLGETQYF.

This clone showed up just a few times. A much bigger clone sits one base away, suggesting this may be a read error. This CDR3 is also generated by other DNA sequences in the sample. This chain uses TRBV5-1 with TRBJ2-7; a weak D match, TRBD2 (6 bases). The germline gives CDR1 SGHRS, CDR2 YFSETQ. This CDR3 spans 11 amino acids. Trimming shortened V by 8 bases and J by 3 bases, and 9 bases separated the two germline ends. The CDR3 nucleotides are TGCGCCAGTAGCGGTGACTACGAGCAGTACTTC. Its protein is CASSGDYEQYF.

A note on this clone: A much bigger clone sits one base away, suggesting this may be a read error. The chain has TRBV11-2 and TRBJ2-1, with unresolved D. The V end lost 1 base, the J end lost 11 bases, and 18 bases lay between the germline ends. Germline CDR1 reads SGHAT; CDR2 reads FQNNGV. The CDR3 covers 15 residues. Here the CDR3 DNA reads TGTGCCAGCAGCTTAGGCCCGCCCGCACTAACCCAGCAGTTCTTC. Translating it yields CASSLGPPALTQQFF.

Details on this clone: A read error is possible here, since a much larger clone lies one base away. Other DNA sequences of this sample code for an identical CDR3. The rearrangement uses TRBV11-2 and TRBJ2-1; D might be TRBD1 or TRBD2, each matching 5 bases. CDR3 size: 15 residues. Trimming removed 1 base from V and 7 bases from J, with 14 bases in between. Germline lookup yields CDR1 SGHAT and CDR2 FQNNGV. CDR3 protein: CASSLGGGLYNEQFF. The CDR3 DNA reads as TGTGCCAGCAGCTTAGGTGGGGGTCTCTATAATGAGCAGTTCTTC.

Note on this clone: A much larger clone is a single base away; this may be a read error. This chain links TRBV4-1 with TRBJ1-2; no clear D. The CDR3 consists of 15 residues. Looked up from germline, CDR1 is MGHRA and CDR2 is YSYEKL. The V end lost 0 bases, the J end lost 4 bases, and 12 bases lay between the germline ends. Here the CDR3 DNA reads TGCGCCAGCAGCCAAGATACAGACACCCCCTATGGCTACACCTTC. Protein sequence: CASSQDTDTPYGYTF.

The sample holds a few counts of this clone. V and J are TRBV27 and TRBJ2-1; 10 nucleotides align to TRBD1. The V segment lost 3 bases and the J segment 3 bases; nucleotides outside the gene matches: 2. In germline, CDR1 is MNHEY, CDR2 SMNVEV (reference sequence). CDR3 length: 15 residues. For the CDR3, the DNA is TGTGCCAGCAGTTTCGGGACAGGGGTCTACAATGAGCAGTTCTTC. Protein product: CASSFGTGVYNEQFF.

The table lists this clone with a few counts. The genes are TRBV6-2 or TRBV6-3 and TRBJ2-1; TRBD1 matches at 11 bases. Unmatched junction bases numbered 12, after V lost 6 bases and J lost 8 bases. CDR3 length: 16 amino acids. Germline CDR1 and CDR2: MNHEY and SVGEGT. The CDR3 loop is CASSPQAGQGADEQFF. The DNA of the CDR3 is TGTGCCAGCAGCCCCCAGGCCGGACAGGGGGCAGATGAGCAGTTCTTC.